The T cell receptor (beta chain) described here comes from a study of cytomegalovirus exposure and HLA in healthy donors. CDR3 length: 19 residues. Vbeta (60) and Jbeta (13) primers were used in the PCR. The method was immunoSEQ multiplex PCR; TCRdb's version includes in-frame clones alone and lacks a portion of them. This table holds 80,000 to 100,000 clones, roughly 73% found once. In this sample, this clone turned up once. Its specificity is unknown. Findings and caveats of the study: Common viral pathogens seemed to be connected with several of the most significant clusters, according to a later analysis. Analyzed later, association rates of TCRs varied across HLA loci, with DRB1 most and HLA-C fewest. According to a later analysis, most TCR beta chains associated with CMV appeared HLA-restricted.

Those who donated were healthy bone marrow donors. Sequencing was carried out using PBMCs. V is TRBV21-1 and J is TRBJ2-3; the table's D call of TRBD2 was not tested on the DNA. TRBV21-1 is labeled a pseudogene. The sequence was obtained from a man aged 45 to 65 in good health and CMV-seropositive. CDR3 DNA sequence: TGTGCCAGCAGCAAAGGGGGGTCTAGCGGGGGGGCCCCCACAGATACGCAGTATTTT. Translation: CASSKGGSSGGAPTDTQYF.